This passage covers 31 T cell receptor beta chains from one sample sequenced in a study of PD-1 blockade in mismatch repair-deficient tumors. Using immunoSEQ multiplex PCR, the repertoire was profiled, and TCRdb retains in-frame clones only, with some absent. The data contain some 120,000 clones, 88% of them singletons. Sequencing was performed on peripheral blood, taken 70 to 72 weeks after starting pembrolizumab. Receptor source: an adult with mismatch repair-deficient cancer.

This clone has more than one count but fewer than ten. This chain joins TRBV25-1 and TRBJ1-1; D unclear. The germline V gene has CDR1 MGHDK and CDR2 SYGVNS. V lost 5 bases to trimming and J lost 0 bases, with 7 bases between them. The CDR3 is 13 amino acids. The CDR3 nucleotides read TGTGCCAGCAGTTGGAGGATGAACACTGAAGCTTTCTTT. Amino acids: CASSWRMNTEAFF.

V is TRBV7-2 and J is TRBJ2-2; the match to TRBD2 covers 11 bases. Germline V gene data show CDR1 as SGHTA and CDR2 as FQGNSA. Trimming took 8 bases from V and 1 from J; bases not matched to a gene: 6. CDR3 length: 16 amino acids. For the CDR3, the DNA is TGTGCCAGCCGAGACCTAGCGGGAGGGAACACCGGGGAGCTGTTTTTT. The encoded protein is CASRDLAGGNTGELFF.

This clone was observed a few times. The J gene is TRBJ1-5, the V gene TRBV7-6, with D hard to call. The CDR3 contains 13 residues. V shed 5 bases and J shed 4 bases, with 9 bases lying between them. The germline V gene has CDR1 SGHVS and CDR2 FNYEAQ. CDR3 in amino acids: CASSRSENQPQHF. The CDR3 coding sequence is TGTGCCAGCAGCCGCAGTGAAAATCAGCCCCAGCATTTT.

The rearrangement links TRBV27 to TRBJ2-7; D is ambiguous. Trimming stripped 4 bases from V and 3 bases from J, with 13 bases between. The CDR3 runs to 14 residues. CDR1 and CDR2 (germline): MNHEY, SMNVEV (reference sequence). CDR3 in DNA: TGTGCCAGCAGTTCCCCCAAGCTCGGCTACGAGCAGTACTTC. Encoded protein: CASSSPKLGYEQYF.

The chain uses TRBV9 and TRBJ2-7; 10 bases map to TRBD1. Germline trimming cut 4 bases from V and 3 bases from J; bases unmatched to any gene: 10. The CDR3 sequence is 16 residues long. The V gene's germline CDR1 is SGDLS and CDR2 YYNGEE. The CDR3 region is CASSIDPGTGVYEQYF. The CDR3 DNA sequence: TGTGCCAGCAGCATAGATCCCGGGACAGGGGTCTACGAGCAGTACTTC.

The rearrangement joins TRBV6-5 to TRBJ2-4; no reliable D call. The CDR3 loop spans 16 amino acids. Germline V CDR1 and CDR2: MNHEY, SVGAGI. V was pared by 0 bases and J by 1 base, with 10 bases between. Written as DNA, the CDR3 is TGTGCCAGCAGTTACTCGATAGGGTTGGCCAAAAACATTCAGTACTTC. Translating gives CASSYSIGLAKNIQYF.

V gene TRBV19 combines with J gene TRBJ2-5; possibly TRBD1 or TRBD2 for D (5 bases each). CDR1 is LNHDA and CDR2 is SQIVND in the germline V gene (reference sequence). The length of the CDR3 is 14 residues. V lost 5 bases, J lost 1 base, and 11 bases lay in between. Here the CDR3 DNA reads TGTGCCAGTAGTCCCCGGGGCAGCCAAGAGACCCAGTACTTC. Encoded protein: CASSPRGSQETQYF.

J is TRBJ1-2 and V is TRBV2; tentative D call: TRBD1 (6 bases). V lost 9 bases and J lost 1, with 12 bases in between. Germline V lookup: CDR1 SNHLY, CDR2 FYNNEI. CDR3 length: 13 amino acids. In nucleotides, the CDR3 is TGTGCCAGTAAGGACAGACTTAACTATGGCTACACCTTC. It is translated as CASKDRLNYGYTF.

The V and J genes are TRBV7-9 and TRBJ2-1, with D tentatively TRBD1 or TRBD2 (5 bases each). The V gene lost 4 bases and the J gene lost 10 bases, with 5 bases spanning the gap. This CDR3 has 10 residues. Per the germline V gene, CDR1 is SEHNR and CDR2 is FQNEAQ (reference sequence). The CDR3 sequence: CASSWDEQFF. CDR3 coding DNA: TGTGCCAGCAGCTGGGACGAGCAGTTCTTC.

This chain uses TRBV4-3 with TRBJ2-7, with no clear D. The germline V and J ends were trimmed by 4 bases and 0 bases, with 19 bases remaining between them. This CDR3 is 17 amino acids long. Germline-derived CDR1 and CDR2 are LGHNA and YSLEER. The chain's CDR3 is CASSPSSGPYPSYEQYF. CDR3 sequence (DNA): TGCGCCAGCAGCCCAAGCTCGGGTCCTTACCCCTCCTACGAGCAGTACTTC.

The gene calls are TRBV27 and TRBJ2-3; 8 bases are a match to TRBD2. The ends lost 6 bases at V and 2 bases at J; junction bases unmatched: 10. The CDR3 contains 16 residues. Germline lookup yields CDR1 MNHEY and CDR2 SMNVEV (reference sequence). The chain's CDR3 is CASSGLAAVVTDTQYF. CDR3 DNA sequence: TGTGCCAGCAGCGGACTAGCAGCTGTTGTCACAGATACGCAGTATTTT.

V and J are TRBV5-1 and TRBJ2-3; no clear D. The V end was cut by 2 bases, the J end by 0 bases, with 7 bases between. The length of the CDR3 is 14 residues. The germline gives CDR1 SGHRS, CDR2 YFSETQ. The CDR3 reads CASSLASSTDTQYF. The CDR3 bases are TGCGCCAGCAGCTTAGCAAGTAGCACAGATACGCAGTATTTT. Using reference TRBV5-1 and TRBJ2-3 for the parts outside the CDR3, the full variable domain is KAGVTQTPRYLIKTRGQQVTLSCSPISGHRSVSWYQQTPGQGLQFLFEYFSETQRNKGNFPGRFSGRQFSNSRSEMNVSTLELGDSALYLCASSLASSTDTQYFGPGTRLTVL.

The rearrangement links TRBV6-5 to TRBJ2-4; D might be TRBD1 (7 bases). Trimming stripped 6 bases from V and 1 base from J, with 13 bases between. CDR1 and CDR2 from the germline V gene are MNHEY and SVGAGI. The CDR3 contains 15 residues. The CDR3 nucleotides read TGTGCCAGCAGCCCGACAGGGAGGGCCAAAAACATTCAGTACTTC. It translates to CASSPTGRAKNIQYF.

The rearrangement links TRBV4-3 to TRBJ2-1; 13 bases are shared with TRBD2. The CDR3 contains 17 residues. J gave up 1 base and V 2 bases, and 2 bases lay outside the gene matches. The germline CDR1 and CDR2 sequences are LGHNA and YSLEER. DNA of the CDR3: TGCGCCAGCAGCCAAACTAGCGGGAGGGCTTCCTACAATGAGCAGTTCTTC. Its protein is CASSQTSGRASYNEQFF.

The CDR3 protein is CASSLVLNEQFF. CDR3 nucleotides: TGTGCCAGCAGCTTAGTTCTCAATGAGCAGTTCTTC. The V call is TRBV7-8, the J call TRBJ2-1; unclear D gene. This CDR3 contains 12 residues. Looked up from germline, CDR1 is SGHVS and CDR2 is FQNEAQ. Trimming stripped 1 base from V and 6 bases from J, with 4 bases between.

The chain is built from TRBV28 and TRBJ2-7; D remains ambiguous. V was trimmed by 4 bases and J by 0 bases, leaving 4 bases between them. Per the germline V gene, CDR1 is MDHEN and CDR2 is SYDVKM. The CDR3 sequence is 12 residues long. The CDR3 reads CASSSNSYEQYF. The CDR3 nucleotides are TGTGCCAGCAGTTCGAACTCCTACGAGCAGTACTTC.

This chain uses TRBV7-8 with TRBJ1-3; D is ambiguous. The V end was cut by 6 bases, the J end by 0 bases, with 12 bases between. Germline CDR1 is SGHVS and CDR2 is FQNEAQ. The CDR3 covers 15 residues. CDR3 sequence reads: CASSRGPSSGNTIYF. CDR3 bases: TGTGCCAGCAGTAGAGGGCCCTCCTCTGGAAACACCATATATTTT.

The chain is built from TRBV4-3 and TRBJ2-1; TRBD2 is a possible D gene (5 bases). V lost 0 bases and J 0 bases, leaving 12 bases between the germline ends. This CDR3 is 17 amino acids long. CDR1 LGHNA and CDR2 YSLEER come from the germline V gene. CDR3: CASSQDSGMSSYNEQFF. The CDR3, as DNA: TGCGCCAGCAGCCAAGATTCGGGGATGAGCTCCTACAATGAGCAGTTCTTC.

This clone has a handful of counts. V gene TRBV29-1 combines with J gene TRBJ2-7, with D perhaps matching TRBD2 (5 bases). Germline V gene sequence: CDR1 SQVTM, CDR2 ANQGSEA. CDR3 size: 13 residues. The V end was cut by 3 bases, the J end by 0 bases, with 9 bases between. The chain's CDR3 is CSVDSGNSYEQYF. CDR3 nucleotide sequence: TGCAGCGTTGATTCGGGGAACTCCTACGAGCAGTACTTC.

The genes are TRBV9 and TRBJ2-1; 10 bases are a match to TRBD2. Germline CDR1 SGDLS, CDR2 YYNGEE. The CDR3 is made up of 13 amino acids. The junction had 3 bases not matched to a gene; V was cut back by 5 bases and J by 7 bases. The CDR3 bases are TGTGCCAGCAGTACTAGCGGGGATAATGAGCAGTTCTTC. Residues: CASSTSGDNEQFF. The complete variable domain, with remaining parts taken from reference TRBV9 and TRBJ2-1, reads DSGVTQTPKHLITATGQRVTLRCSPRSGDLSVYWYQQSLDQGLQFLIQYYNGEERAKGNILERFSAQQFPDLHSELNLSSLELGDSALYFCASSTSGDNEQFFGPGTRLTVL.

The chain uses TRBV4-1 and TRBJ2-4; D is unresolved. The CDR3 is 15 amino acids. V was cut by 4 bases and J by 1 base, with 11 bases left in between. In germline, CDR1 is MGHRA, CDR2 YSYEKL. CDR3: CASSPRESAKNIQYF. DNA of the CDR3: TGCGCCAGCAGCCCACGCGAATCTGCCAAAAACATTCAGTACTTC.

Only a few counts were recorded for this clone. The chain has TRBV11-3 and TRBJ1-1; D may be TRBD1 (5 bases). CDR3 length equals 15 residues. Germline values: CDR1 SGHNT, CDR2 YENEEA. The V end lost 4 bases, the J end lost 0 bases, and 12 bases lay between the germline ends. In DNA, the CDR3 is TGTGCCAGCAGCTGGGCAGGGTTTATGAACACTGAAGCTTTCTTT. This translates into CASSWAGFMNTEAFF.

The chain employs TRBV29-1 and TRBJ2-7; 10 nucleotides line up with TRBD2. With 3 bases clipped from V and 2 bases from J, the junction kept 7 bases outside the gene matches. Germline CDR1 reads SQVTM; CDR2 reads ANQGSEA. The CDR3 contains 15 residues. CDR3 sequence (DNA): TGCAGCGTTGAGGAAGGGACTAGCGCTACCTACGAGCAGTACTTC. It translates to CSVEEGTSATYEQYF.

The CDR3 spells CASRSGTSNEKLFF. The CDR3 nucleotides read TGTGCCAGCAGATCGGGGACTTCTAATGAAAAACTGTTTTTT. The chain has TRBV6-5 and TRBJ1-4, with D possibly TRBD1 on 5 matching bases. Germline loops: CDR1 MNHEY, CDR2 SVGAGI. Trimming pared 6 bases from V and 3 bases from J, leaving 11 bases between. This CDR3 spans 14 amino acids.

Notes on this clone: Other DNA sequences in this sample translate to the same CDR3. The chain carries TRBV30 and TRBJ1-2; the D gene is possibly TRBD1 (6 bases). The CDR3 spans 13 residues. With 4 bases removed from V and 8 bases from J, the gap between germline ends came to 17 bases. Germline CDR1 and CDR2: GTSNPN and SVGIG (reference sequence). In DNA, the CDR3 is TGTGCCTGGATGACGGGGGGCGCGGGGGGCTACACCTTC. It is translated as CAWMTGGAGGYTF.

The J gene is TRBJ2-7, the V gene TRBV21-1. TRBV21-1 constitutes a pseudogene. This CDR3 has 10 residues. CDR3 region: CASSMWITYF. Here the CDR3 DNA reads TGTGCCAGCAGCATGTGGATAACGTACTTC.

This chain connects TRBV9 to TRBJ1-1; 8 bases map to TRBD1. From germline, CDR1 is SGDLS and CDR2 YYNGEE. With 3 bases clipped from V and 4 bases from J, the junction kept 8 bases outside the gene matches. The CDR3 is 15 residues long. The CDR3 DNA reads TGTGCCAGCAGCGCACCGACAGGGGAGGTCACTGAAGCTTTCTTT. This codes for CASSAPTGEVTEAFF.

This chain uses TRBV18 with TRBJ2-7; D is possibly TRBD2 (6 bases). Germline V lookup: CDR1 KGHSH, CDR2 LQKENI. The CDR3 length is 12 residues. V was clipped by 3 bases and J by 3 bases, with 6 bases between them. The DNA of the CDR3 is TGTGCCAGCTCACCGGGGGGCTACGAGCAGTACTTC. Translated: CASSPGGYEQYF.

CDR3 sequence: CASSELRTSGREQFF. In nucleotides, the CDR3 is TGTGCCAGCAGTGAACTTAGGACTAGCGGGAGAGAGCAGTTCTTC. V is TRBV6-1 and J is TRBJ2-1; 13 nucleotides match TRBD2. The CDR3 has 15 residues. Trimming at V came to 2 bases and at J to 10 bases, leaving 5 bases not matched to a gene. Germline assignment: CDR1 MNHNS and CDR2 SASEGT.

This chain uses TRBV11-2 with TRBJ2-4; D may match TRBD1 or TRBD2 (5 bases each). Deletions cut 5 bases from V and 5 bases from J, with 10 bases between. Germline V gene lookup returns CDR1 SGHAT and CDR2 FQNNGV. The CDR3 has 13 amino acids. Written as DNA, the CDR3 is TGTGCCAGCAGCCGGGGCCCCGAAAACATTCAGTACTTC. Protein sequence: CASSRGPENIQYF.

J is TRBJ2-3 and V is TRBV19; 8 bases agree with TRBD1. This CDR3 has 15 amino acids. Trimming took 5 bases from V and 0 from J; bases not matched to a gene: 4. The germline gives CDR1 LNHDA, CDR2 SQIVND (reference sequence). In nucleotides, the CDR3 is TGTGCCAGTAGTTCATGGACAGGGAGCACAGATACGCAGTATTTT. This sequence encodes CASSSWTGSTDTQYF. The full variable domain, rest sourced from reference TRBV19 and TRBJ2-3, is DGGITQSPKYLFRKEGQNVTLSCEQNLNHDAMYWYRQDPGQGLRLIYYSQIVNDFQKGDIAEGYSVSREKKESFPLTVTSAQKNPTAFYLCASSSWTGSTDTQYFGPGTRLTVL.